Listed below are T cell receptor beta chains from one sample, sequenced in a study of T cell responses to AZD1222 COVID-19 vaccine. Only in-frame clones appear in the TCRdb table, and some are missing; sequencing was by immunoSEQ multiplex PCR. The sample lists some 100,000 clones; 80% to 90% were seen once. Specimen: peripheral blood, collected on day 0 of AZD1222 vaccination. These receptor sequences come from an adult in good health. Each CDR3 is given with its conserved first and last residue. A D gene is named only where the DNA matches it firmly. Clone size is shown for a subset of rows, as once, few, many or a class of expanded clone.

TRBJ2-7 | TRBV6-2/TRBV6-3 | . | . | TGTGCCAGCAGTTACTCGGTACAGTCGACCTACGAGCAGTACTTC | CASSYSVQSTYEQYF
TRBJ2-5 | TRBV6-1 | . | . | TGTGCCAGCAGTGAAGAACCCTACAGGGGAGGGGAGACCCAGTACTTC | CASSEEPYRGGETQYF
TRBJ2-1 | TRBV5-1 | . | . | TGCGCCAGCAGTCAGGGCCGCTCCAATGAGCAGTTCTTC | CASSQGRSNEQFF
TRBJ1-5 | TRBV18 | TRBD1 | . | TGTGCCAGCTCGGGAGGACAGGGGAATCAGCCCCAGCATTTT | CASSGGQGNQPQHF
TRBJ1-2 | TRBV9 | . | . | TGTGCCAGCAGCCCGAACAGGGTCGGGAACTATGGCTACACCTTC | CASSPNRVGNYGYTF
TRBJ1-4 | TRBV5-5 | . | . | TGTGCCAGCAGCTTGGATCGGTATGAAAAACTGTTTTTT | CASSLDRYEKLFF
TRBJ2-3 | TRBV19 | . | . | TGTGCCAGTAGTGCACAAGCACTAGGGGATACGCAGTATTTT | CASSAQALGDTQYF
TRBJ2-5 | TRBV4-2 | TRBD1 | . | TGTGCCAGCAGCCAGGGTTTAGAAGGACAGGGGCTAGAGACCCAGTACTTC | CASSQGLEGQGLETQYF
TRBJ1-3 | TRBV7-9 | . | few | TGTGCCAGCAGCCTCGCACAGGGCGGGTCGAGGACCATATATTTT | CASSLAQGGSRTIYF
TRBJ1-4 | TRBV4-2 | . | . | TGTGCCAGCAGCCAAGATTACGCAGGGTCTAATGAAAAACTGTTTTTT | CASSQDYAGSNEKLFF
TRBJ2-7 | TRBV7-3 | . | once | TGTGCCAGCAGCGTCTCCGGGGGTAGCTCCTACGAGCAGTACTTC | CASSVSGGSSYEQYF
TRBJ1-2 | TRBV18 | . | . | TGTGCCAGCTCACCAACCGCAGGAGACCTCATTAACTATGGCTACACCTTC | CASSPTAGDLINYGYTF
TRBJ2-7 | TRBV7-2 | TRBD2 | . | TGTGCCAGCAGCTTGAGACTAGCGGGGTACCACGAGCAGTACTTC | CASSLRLAGYHEQYF
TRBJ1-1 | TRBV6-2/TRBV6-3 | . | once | TGTGCCAGCAGTTACTCACTCGAGACGTTTAGCGGCACTGAAGCTTTCTTT | CASSYSLETFSGTEAFF
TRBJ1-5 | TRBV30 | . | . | TGTGCCTGGACCGGACAGACCAATCAGCCCCAGCATTTT | CAWTGQTNQPQHF
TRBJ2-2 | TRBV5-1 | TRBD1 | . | TGCGCCAGCCAACCTGGGACAGGGGTTACCGGGGAGCTGTTTTTT | CASQPGTGVTGELFF
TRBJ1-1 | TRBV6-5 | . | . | TGTGCCAGCAGGCCCAGGGCGTGGGGAGTCACTGAAGCTTTCTTT | CASRPRAWGVTEAFF
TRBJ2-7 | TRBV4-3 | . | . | TGCGCCAGCAGCCAATTAATAGCAGGATCCCGCGCCTACGAGCAGTACTTC | CASSQLIAGSRAYEQYF
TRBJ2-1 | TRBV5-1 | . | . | TGCGCCAGCAGCCCGTTACAGGCAGCCTACAATGAGCAGTTCTTC | CASSPLQAAYNEQFF
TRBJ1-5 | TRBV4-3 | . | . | TGCGCCAGCAGCCAAGGGGGAGGGCAGCCCCAGCATTTT | CASSQGGGQPQHF
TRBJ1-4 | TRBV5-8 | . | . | TGTGCCAGCAGCTTTACAGGGACACGAAAACTGTTTTTT | CASSFTGTRKLFF
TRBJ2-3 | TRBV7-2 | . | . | TGTGCCAGCAGCCTACTTACGACAGCCACAGATACGCAGTATTTT | CASSLLTTATDTQYF
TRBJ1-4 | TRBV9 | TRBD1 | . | TGTGCCAGCAGCCCTCGACAGGGACTGGCGGCTAATGAAAAACTGTTTTTT | CASSPRQGLAANEKLFF
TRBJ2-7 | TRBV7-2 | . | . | TGTGCCAGCAGCTTAGGTCCCTTGGAATCCTACGAGCAGTACTTC | CASSLGPLESYEQYF
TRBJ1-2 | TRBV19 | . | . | TGTGCCAGTAGTCTGGACTTGGTCACAGGCTACACCTTC | CASSLDLVTGYTF
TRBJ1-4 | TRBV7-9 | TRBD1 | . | TGTGCCAGCAGCCCCGCTCCAGGGGGGACTAATGAAAAACTGTTTTTT | CASSPAPGGTNEKLFF
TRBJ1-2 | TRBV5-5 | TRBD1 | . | TGTGCCAGCAGCCGAGGACAGGGGGCTAACTATGGCTACACCTTC | CASSRGQGANYGYTF
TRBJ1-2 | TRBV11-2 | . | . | TGTGCCAGCAGCCTCACGGGGACGGACTATGGCTACACCTTC | CASSLTGTDYGYTF
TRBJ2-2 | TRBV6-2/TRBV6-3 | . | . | TGTGCCAGCAGCCCCGGGGGGCGCAGGACCGGGGAGCTGTTTTTT | CASSPGGRRTGELFF
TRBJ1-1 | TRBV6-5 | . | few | TGTGCCAGCATGACAGCAGCCACTGAAGCTTTCTTT | CASMTAATEAFF